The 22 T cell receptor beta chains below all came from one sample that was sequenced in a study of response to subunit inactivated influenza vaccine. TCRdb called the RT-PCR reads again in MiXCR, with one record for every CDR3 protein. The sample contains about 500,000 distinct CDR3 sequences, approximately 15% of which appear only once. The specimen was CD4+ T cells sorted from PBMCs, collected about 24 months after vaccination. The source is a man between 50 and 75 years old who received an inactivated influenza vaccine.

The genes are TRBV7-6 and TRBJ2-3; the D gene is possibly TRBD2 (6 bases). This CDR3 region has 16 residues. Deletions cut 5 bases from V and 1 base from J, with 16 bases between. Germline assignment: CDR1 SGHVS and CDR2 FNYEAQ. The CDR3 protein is CASSMVLGGGTDTQYF. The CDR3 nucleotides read TGTGCCAGCAGCATGGTCCTGGGCGGGGGCACAGATACGCAGTATTTT.

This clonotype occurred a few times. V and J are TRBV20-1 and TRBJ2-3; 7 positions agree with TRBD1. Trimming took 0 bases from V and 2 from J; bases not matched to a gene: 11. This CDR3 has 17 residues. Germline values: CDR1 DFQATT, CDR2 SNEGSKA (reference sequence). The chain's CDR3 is CSARDLGTALATDTQYF. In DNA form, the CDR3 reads TGCAGTGCTAGAGATCTTGGGACAGCTTTAGCCACAGATACGCAGTATTTT.

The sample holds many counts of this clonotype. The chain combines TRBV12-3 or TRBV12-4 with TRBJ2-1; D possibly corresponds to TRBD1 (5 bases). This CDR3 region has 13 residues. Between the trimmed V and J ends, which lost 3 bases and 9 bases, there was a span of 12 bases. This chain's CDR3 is CASSFGLDSEQFF. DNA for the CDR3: TGTGCCAGCAGTTTCGGGCTAGACAGTGAGCAGTTCTTC.

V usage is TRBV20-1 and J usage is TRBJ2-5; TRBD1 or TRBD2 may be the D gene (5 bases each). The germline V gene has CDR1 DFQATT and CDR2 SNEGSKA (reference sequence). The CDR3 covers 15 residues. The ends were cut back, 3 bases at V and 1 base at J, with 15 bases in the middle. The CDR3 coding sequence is TGCAGTGCTAGCCTACCCCAGGGACGCCAAGAGACCCAGTACTTC. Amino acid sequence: CSASLPQGRQETQYF.

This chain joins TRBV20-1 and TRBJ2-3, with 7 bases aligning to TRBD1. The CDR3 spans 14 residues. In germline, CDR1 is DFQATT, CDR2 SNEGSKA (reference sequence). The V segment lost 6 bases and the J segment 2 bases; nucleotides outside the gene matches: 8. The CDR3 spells CSALGQTHTDTQYF. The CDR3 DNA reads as TGCAGTGCGCTGGGACAGACGCACACAGATACGCAGTATTTT.

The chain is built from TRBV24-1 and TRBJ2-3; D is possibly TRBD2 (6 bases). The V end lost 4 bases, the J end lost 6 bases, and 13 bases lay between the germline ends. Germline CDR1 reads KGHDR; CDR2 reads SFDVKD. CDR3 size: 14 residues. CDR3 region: CATSDRRGIDTQYF. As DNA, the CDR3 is TGTGCCACCAGTGACCGCCGGGGGATCGATACGCAGTATTTT.

The DNA for the CDR3 is TGTGCCAGCAGTTTCATACCGGGACACACCTACGAGCAGTACTTC. It specifies CASSFIPGHTYEQYF. V usage is TRBV12-3 or TRBV12-4 and J usage is TRBJ2-7; possibly TRBD1 for D (6 bases). The CDR3 is made up of 15 amino acids. V lost 3 bases, J lost 2 bases, and 14 bases lay in between.

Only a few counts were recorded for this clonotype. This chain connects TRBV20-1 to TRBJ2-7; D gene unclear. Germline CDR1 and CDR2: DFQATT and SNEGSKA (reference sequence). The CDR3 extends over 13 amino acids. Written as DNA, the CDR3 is TGCAGCGGAAAAGGCCAGACCACCTACGAGCAGTACTTC. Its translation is CSGKGQTTYEQYF.

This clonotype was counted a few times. In DNA form, the CDR3 reads TGCGCCAGCAGCCGGCCTGCGGGAGCCTCCACAGATACGCAGTATTTT. It encodes CASSRPAGASTDTQYF. The chain carries TRBV5-1 and TRBJ2-3; 7 nucleotides agree with TRBD2. CDR3 length: 16 amino acids. Trimming at V came to 4 bases and at J to 2 bases, leaving 10 bases not matched to a gene. Germline assignment: CDR1 SGHRS and CDR2 YFSETQ.

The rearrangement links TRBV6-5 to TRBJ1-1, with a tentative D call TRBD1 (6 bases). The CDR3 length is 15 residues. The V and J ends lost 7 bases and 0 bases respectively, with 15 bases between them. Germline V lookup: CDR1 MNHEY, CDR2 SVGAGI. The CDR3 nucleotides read TGTGCCAGCACTTCAACAGGGAAACTGAACACTGAAGCTTTCTTT. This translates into CASTSTGKLNTEAFF.

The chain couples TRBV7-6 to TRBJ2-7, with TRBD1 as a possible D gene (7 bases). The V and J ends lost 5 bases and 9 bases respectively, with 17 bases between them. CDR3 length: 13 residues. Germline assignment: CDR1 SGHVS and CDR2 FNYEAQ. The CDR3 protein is CASSPVLQGGQYF. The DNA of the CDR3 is TGTGCCAGCAGCCCAGTCCTCCAGGGGGGGCAGTACTTC.

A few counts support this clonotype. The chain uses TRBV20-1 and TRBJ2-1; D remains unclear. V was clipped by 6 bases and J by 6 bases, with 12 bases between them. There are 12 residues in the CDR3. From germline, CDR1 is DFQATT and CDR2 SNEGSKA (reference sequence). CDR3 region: CSAEKGGNEQFF. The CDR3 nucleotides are TGCAGTGCCGAGAAGGGCGGCAATGAGCAGTTCTTC.

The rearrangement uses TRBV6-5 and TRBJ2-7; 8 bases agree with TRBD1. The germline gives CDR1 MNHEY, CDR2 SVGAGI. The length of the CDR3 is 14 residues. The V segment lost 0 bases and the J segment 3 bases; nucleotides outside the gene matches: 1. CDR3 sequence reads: CASSYSDRVYEQYF. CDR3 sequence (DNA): TGTGCCAGCAGTTACTCGGACAGGGTCTACGAGCAGTACTTC.

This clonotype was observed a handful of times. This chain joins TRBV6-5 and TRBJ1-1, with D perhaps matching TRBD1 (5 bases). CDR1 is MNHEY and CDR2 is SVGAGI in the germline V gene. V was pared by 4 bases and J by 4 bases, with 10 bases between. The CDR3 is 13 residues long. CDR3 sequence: CASSSQEATEAFF. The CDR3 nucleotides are TGTGCCAGCAGTTCACAGGAGGCCACTGAAGCTTTCTTT.

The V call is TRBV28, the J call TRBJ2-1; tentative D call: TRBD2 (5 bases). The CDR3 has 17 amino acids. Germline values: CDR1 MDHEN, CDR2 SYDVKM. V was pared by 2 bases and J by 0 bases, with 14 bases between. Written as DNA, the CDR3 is TGTGCCAGCAGTTTAAGGCTACTAGTATTCTCCTACAATGAGCAGTTCTTC. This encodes CASSLRLLVFSYNEQFF.

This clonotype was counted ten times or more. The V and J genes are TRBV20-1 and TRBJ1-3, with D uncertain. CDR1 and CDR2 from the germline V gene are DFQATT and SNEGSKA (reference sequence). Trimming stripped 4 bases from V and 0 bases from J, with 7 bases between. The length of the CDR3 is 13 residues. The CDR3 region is CSATPDSGNTIYF. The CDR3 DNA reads TGCAGTGCTACCCCGGACTCTGGAAACACCATATATTTT.

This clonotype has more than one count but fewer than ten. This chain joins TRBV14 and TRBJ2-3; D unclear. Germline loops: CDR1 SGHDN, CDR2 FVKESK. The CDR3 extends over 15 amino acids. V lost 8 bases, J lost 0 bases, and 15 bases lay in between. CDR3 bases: TGTGCCAGCTCGCGGCTCGTCGGGAGCACAGATACGCAGTATTTT. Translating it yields CASSRLVGSTDTQYF.

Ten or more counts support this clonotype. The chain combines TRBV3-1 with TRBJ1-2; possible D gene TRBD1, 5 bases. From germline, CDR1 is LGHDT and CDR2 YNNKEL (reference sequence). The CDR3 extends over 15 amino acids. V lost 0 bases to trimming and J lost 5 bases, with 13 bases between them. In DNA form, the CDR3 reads TGTGCCAGCAGCCAAGATCACGGGGCCGCATATGGCTACACCTTC. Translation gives CASSQDHGAAYGYTF.

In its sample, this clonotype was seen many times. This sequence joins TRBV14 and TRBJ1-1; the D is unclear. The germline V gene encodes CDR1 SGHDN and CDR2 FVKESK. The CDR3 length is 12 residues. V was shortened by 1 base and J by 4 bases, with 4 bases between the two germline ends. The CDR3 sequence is CASSQARTEAFF. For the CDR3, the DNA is TGTGCCAGCAGCCAAGCCCGCACTGAAGCTTTCTTT. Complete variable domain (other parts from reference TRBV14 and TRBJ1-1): EAGVTQFPSHSVIEKGQTVTLRCDPISGHDNLYWYRRVMGKEIKFLLHFVKESKQDESGMPNNRFLAERTGGTYSTLKVQPAELEDSGVYFCASSQARTEAFFGQGTRLTVV.

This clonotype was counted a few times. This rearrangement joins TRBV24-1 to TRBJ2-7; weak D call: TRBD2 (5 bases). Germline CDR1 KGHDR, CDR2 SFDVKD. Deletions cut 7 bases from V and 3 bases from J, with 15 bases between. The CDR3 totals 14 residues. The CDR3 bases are TGTGCCACCAGCGATAGTTCCCGGGACTACGAGCAGTACTTC. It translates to CATSDSSRDYEQYF.

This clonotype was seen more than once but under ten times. The CDR3 nucleotides read TGCAGTGCCTGGGGAGGACAGGGCTACGAGCAGTACTTC. This gives the protein CSAWGGQGYEQYF. V and J are TRBV20-1 and TRBJ2-7, with 8 nucleotides matching TRBD1. The CDR3 totals 13 residues. Germline CDR1 reads DFQATT; CDR2 reads SNEGSKA (reference sequence). The J segment lost 3 bases and the V segment lost 6 bases, leaving 7 bases of the junction unmatched.

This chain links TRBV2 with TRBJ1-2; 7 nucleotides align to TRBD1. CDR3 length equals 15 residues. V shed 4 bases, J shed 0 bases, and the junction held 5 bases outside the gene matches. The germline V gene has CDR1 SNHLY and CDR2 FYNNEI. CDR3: CASSARQGSNYGYTF. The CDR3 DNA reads TGTGCCAGCAGTGCCAGACAGGGTTCTAACTATGGCTACACCTTC.